This TCR beta chain was documented in a study of cytomegalovirus exposure and HLA in healthy donors. 13 Jbeta primers and 60 Vbeta primers were used for the PCR. Using immunoSEQ multiplex PCR, the repertoire was profiled, and TCRdb retains in-frame clones only, with some absent. The sample has some 220,000 clones; around 84% are singletons. CDR3 size: 12 residues. Germline V CDR1 and CDR2: LGHNA, YNFKEQ. Trimming cost V 6 bases and J 1 base, with 6 bases left between them. The sample consisted of PBMCs. The chain couples TRBV4-2 to TRBJ1-1; D not resolved. This TCR derives from a girl aged 2 to 10 in good health and CMV-seronegative. CDR3 sequence (DNA): TGTGCCAGCAGAGGGAGGAACACTGAAGCTTTCTTT. It translates to CASRGRNTEAFF.